The rows below give T cell receptor beta chains drawn from one sample of a study of cytomegalovirus exposure and HLA in healthy donors. Libraries were prepared by immunoSEQ multiplex PCR; TCRdb keeps only in-frame clonotypes and omits some of them. The sample consists of 50,000 to 65,000 clones, roughly 85% of them appearing once. Sequencing was done on a sample of PBMCs. The receptors were gathered from a woman under 30 in good health and CMV-seronegative. The CDR3 runs from the conserved cysteine through the conserved F or W. Clone size is shown for a subset of rows, as once, few, many or a class of expanded clone.

V gene	J gene	clone size	CDR3 protein
TRBV15	TRBJ2-5	once	CATNTGQLQETQYF
TRBV11-2	TRBJ2-1	-	CASSLVRNEQFF
TRBV6-1	TRBJ2-3	-	CASSERDREFPTQYF
TRBV11-2	TRBJ1-1	-	CASSSRQGNTEAFF
TRBV28	TRBJ1-5	-	CASSLAQGNQPQHF
TRBV4-2	TRBJ2-7	-	CASSQGLAGEGYEQYF
TRBV7-9	TRBJ1-5	-	CASSLGTGGYQPQHF
TRBV2	TRBJ1-2	-	CASKSGTGLNYGYTF
TRBV27	TRBJ2-1	-	CASSFRRVGANEQFF
TRBV27	TRBJ1-2	-	CASSPGTGGGYGYTF
TRBV25-1	TRBJ2-7	-	CASSEGLTYEQYF
TRBV28	TRBJ2-1	few	CASSFRNEQFF
TRBV21-1	TRBJ1-1	-	CASIEGGVGTEAFF
TRBV28	TRBJ2-7	-	CASRLWGGFEQGSYEQYF
TRBV11-2	TRBJ2-7	-	CASSPFGGGVDEQYF
TRBV7-2	TRBJ2-1	-	CASSQYGGQGAYNEQFF
TRBV2	TRBJ2-5	-	CASSEVERETETQYF
TRBV4-2	TRBJ2-1	-	CASSQDPSGVYNEQFF
TRBV30	TRBJ2-3	-	CAWSIGLAGGGDTQYF
TRBV28	TRBJ2-1	-	CASSLDFNEQFF
TRBV2	TRBJ2-7	-	CASSDSGVYYEQYF
TRBV4-2	TRBJ2-7	-	CASSQGGQSYEQYF
TRBV9	TRBJ2-7	-	CASSLNPGLAHEQYF
TRBV12-5	TRBJ1-2	once	CASGGDRYGYTF
TRBV27	TRBJ2-1	-	CASALRRGSGSLGGLHEQFF
TRBV15	TRBJ2-5	-	CATSSPGTSAQETQYF
TRBV12-1	TRBJ2-7	few	CASSALGLSYEQYF
TRBV6-5	TRBJ2-7	few	CASSQTSGAYEQYF
TRBV27	TRBJ2-3	-	CASRGTSTDTQYF
TRBV9	TRBJ1-5	-	CASSAAADNQPQHF
TRBV11-2	TRBJ1-2	-	CASSLAPGQGLYGYTF
TRBV7-9	TRBJ2-1	-	CASRSGQAYNEQFF
TRBV5-1	TRBJ2-5	once	CASSPIRGRETQYF
TRBV9	TRBJ1-1	-	CASSVPGNTEAFF
TRBV11-2	TRBJ2-3	-	CASSRRQGISDTQYF
TRBV19	TRBJ2-3	-	CASAPTSGINTQYF
TRBV28	-	-	CASSTGSLYEQYF
TRBV9	TRBJ2-3	-	CASSVTRNGLAGDITDTQYF
TRBV6-6	TRBJ2-7	once	CASSPGGSYPYEQYF
TRBV6-4	TRBJ1-6	-	CASSDSRDRVNSPLHF
TRBV11-3	TRBJ2-3	-	CASSLEQGPSTDTQYF
TRBV19	TRBJ2-7	-	CASSINAAYEQYF
TRBV4-2	TRBJ2-3	few	CASSQVGGLAGADTQYF
TRBV4-2	TRBJ2-2	-	CASSLAGEGTGELFF
TRBV7-8	TRBJ2-5	-	CASSPYRAGTGETQYF
TRBV15	TRBJ2-3	-	CATSLRTGVTDTQYF
TRBV2	TRBJ2-3	-	CASRPSEVADTQYF
TRBV5-1	TRBJ2-3	-	CASAWGLAGLTDTQYF
TRBV28	TRBJ2-3	-	CASTTSSGNADTQYF
TRBV28	TRBJ2-7	-	CASSRTGPIYEQYF
TRBV10-1	TRBJ2-5	-	CASSTGSLGETQYF
TRBV4-2	TRBJ1-6	-	CASSPGGGDNSPLHF